Following are 13 T cell receptor beta chains from one sample sequenced in a study of early T cells in non-severe SARS-CoV-2 infection (dated by TCRdb to the early 2020s). Libraries were made using 5' RACE. Sequenced using a NextSeq 500. TCRdb reworked the public reads: Q25 trimming with fastp, MiXCR clone assembly, productive beta chains retained. For every CDR3 protein sequence, its rows merge into one entry that carries the most common genes and DNA. For this sample the table gives 60,000 to 75,000 distinct CDR3 sequences, of which around 11% were detected only once. The ten largest make up around 6.3% of the sample. The sample taken for sequencing was whole blood. The receptors come from an adult who was a healthcare worker with PCR-confirmed SARS-CoV-2 infection or an uninfected control (not recorded which).

The V and J genes are TRBV20-1 and TRBJ1-5; TRBD1 matches 7 bases. V lost 5 bases, J lost 0 bases, and 4 bases stayed unmatched. The CDR3 is made up of 14 amino acids. Germline V gene data show CDR1 as DFQATT and CDR2 as SNEGSKA (reference sequence). Here the CDR3 DNA reads TGCAGTGCTCTTGGGACAGTTAGCAATCAGCCCCAGCATTTT. Translated: CSALGTVSNQPQHF.

The genes are TRBV6-2 or TRBV6-3 and TRBJ1-5; D not resolved. V was trimmed by 2 bases and J by 4 bases, leaving 9 bases between them. This CDR3 region has 14 residues. Germline V gives CDR1 MNHEY, CDR2 SVGEGT. The DNA for the CDR3 is TGTGCCAGCAGTTACGGGCAGGTTAATCAGCCCCAGCATTTT. The encoded protein is CASSYGQVNQPQHF.

The chain carries TRBV6-2 or TRBV6-3 and TRBJ2-2, with D maybe TRBD1 (5 bases). The V end was cut by 11 bases, the J end by 1 base, with 14 bases between. The V gene's germline CDR1 is MNHEY and CDR2 SVGEGT. The CDR3 contains 14 residues. The CDR3 region is CACRATGNTGELFF. The CDR3 DNA sequence: TGTGCCTGCCGGGCTACAGGGAACACCGGGGAGCTGTTTTTT.

Many counts were recorded for this clonotype. The chain combines TRBV3-1 with TRBJ2-7, with 10 bases that match TRBD2. Germline CDR1 reads LGHDT; CDR2 reads YNNKEL (reference sequence). The CDR3 contains 15 residues. Germline trimming cut 4 bases from V and 0 bases from J; bases unmatched to any gene: 3. As DNA, the CDR3 is TGTGCCAGCAGCCTTAGCGGGAGGAGCTCCTACGAGCAGTACTTC. Protein sequence: CASSLSGRSSYEQYF.

In this sample, this clonotype turned up a few times. This sequence joins TRBV18 and TRBJ2-1; weak D call: TRBD2 (5 bases). CDR1 and CDR2 (germline): KGHSH, LQKENI. The CDR3 spans 18 residues. The V gene lost 5 bases and the J gene lost 0 bases, with 20 bases spanning the gap. The CDR3 spells CASSNTLRTGNSYNEQFF. The CDR3 DNA reads as TGTGCCAGCTCAAACACCCTGAGGACTGGTAACTCCTACAATGAGCAGTTCTTC.

A few counts support this clonotype. The chain combines TRBV14 with TRBJ2-1; 9 bases are shared with TRBD1. The CDR3 is 16 residues long. V shed 2 bases, J shed 6 bases, and the junction held 8 bases outside the gene matches. CDR1 is SGHDN, CDR2 FVKESK, per germline. CDR3 sequence reads: CASSQMGDRVRNEQFF. CDR3 nucleotide sequence: TGTGCCAGCAGCCAAATGGGGGACAGGGTTCGCAATGAGCAGTTCTTC.

This clonotype was picked up many times. This chain joins TRBV20-1 and TRBJ2-1; unclear D gene. With 4 bases removed from V and 4 bases from J, the gap between germline ends came to 11 bases. Per the germline V gene, CDR1 is DFQATT and CDR2 is SNEGSKA (reference sequence). The CDR3 is 13 residues long. The CDR3 loop is CSAKSPSYNEQFF. CDR3 nucleotides: TGCAGTGCTAAGAGCCCCTCGTACAATGAGCAGTTCTTC.

This clonotype was seen only a few times. The chain links TRBV12-3 or TRBV12-4 to TRBJ2-7; TRBD1 aligns across 7 bases. J gave up 5 bases and V 2 bases, and 6 bases lay outside the gene matches. CDR3 length equals 14 residues. The CDR3 nucleotides read TGTGCCAGCAGTTTAATTGACAGGGCCCACGAGCAGTACTTC. Its translation: CASSLIDRAHEQYF.

This clonotype was detected many times. The rearrangement links TRBV9 to TRBJ2-1, with 8 nucleotides matching TRBD2. CDR1 SGDLS and CDR2 YYNGEE come from the germline V gene. V gave up 1 base and J gave up 4 bases; unmatched junction bases: 4. The CDR3 totals 15 residues. The CDR3 reads CASSVQRGRYNEQFF. CDR3 nucleotide sequence: TGTGCCAGCAGCGTACAGCGGGGGAGGTACAATGAGCAGTTCTTC.

This clonotype has more than one count but fewer than ten. The genes are TRBV29-1 and TRBJ2-7; weak D call: TRBD2 (5 bases). CDR3 length equals 11 residues. Trimming took off 7 bases at V and 9 bases at J, with 16 bases between the two ends. Germline V CDR1 and CDR2: SQVTM, ANQGSEA. The CDR3 protein is CSATWSRGQYF. The CDR3 DNA reads as TGCAGCGCTACGTGGAGCCGGGGGCAGTACTTC.

This CDR3 reads CASTHGYNYNEQFF. The CDR3 coding sequence is TGTGCCAGTACCCATGGGTATAACTACAATGAGCAGTTCTTC. The chain employs TRBV19 and TRBJ2-1; the D is unclear. Trimming removed 7 bases from V and 3 bases from J, with 13 bases in between. This CDR3 is built from 14 residues. Looked up from germline, CDR1 is LNHDA and CDR2 is SQIVND (reference sequence). Using reference TRBV19 and TRBJ2-1 for the parts outside the CDR3, the full variable domain is DGGITQSPKYLFRKEGQNVTLSCEQNLNHDAMYWYRQDPGQGLRLIYYSQIVNDFQKGDIAEGYSVSREKKESFPLTVTSAQKNPTAFYLCASTHGYNYNEQFFGPGTRLTVL.

The rearrangement uses TRBV20-1 and TRBJ2-7, with 10 positions matching TRBD2. The CDR3 consists of 14 residues. Unmatched junction bases numbered 5, after V lost 5 bases and J lost 1 base. CDR1 is DFQATT and CDR2 is SNEGSKA in the germline V gene (reference sequence). CDR3 coding DNA: TGCAGTGCTCGTCCTAGCGGGGGATCCTACGAGCAGTACTTC. The encoded protein is CSARPSGGSYEQYF.

This clonotype was recorded at least ten times. This chain uses TRBV11-2 with TRBJ2-3, with no clear D. Germline V gives CDR1 SGHAT, CDR2 FQNNGV. The CDR3 length is 12 residues. Trimming shortened V by 4 bases and J by 0 bases, and 2 bases separated the two germline ends. CDR3 amino acids: CASSSSTDTQYF. DNA for the CDR3: TGTGCCAGCAGCTCTAGCACAGATACGCAGTATTTT.